Shown below are 15 T cell receptor beta chains from a single sample sequenced in a study of regulatory T cells in long-lasting Graves disease (dated by TCRdb to 2020 to 2023). Explained via the paper, the time point label denotes: newly diagnosed GD, antithyroid drugs for less than 3 months. For both TCR sequencing and RNA sequencing, RNA was extracted from PBMCs in TRIzol. Library preparation employed multiplex PCR. Instrument on record: Illumina HiSeq 4000. To build TCR beta libraries, CDR3 regions were amplified by Arm-PCR using iRepertoire HTBI primers. The public reads were reanalyzed by TCRdb: fastp trimming at Q25, MiXCR alignment, in-frame beta chains only. CDR3 protein duplicates are merged, each entry listing the most common genes and DNA. The sample includes under 450,000 distinct CDR3 sequences, with 10% to 15% observed a single time. Of the sample, approximately 20% falls within the top ten clones.

In addition, the sample was reused for a study of T cells in Graves' hyperthyroidism and ophthalmopathy.

The material was peripheral blood mononuclear cells (PBMCs), obtained at new diagnosis, from a patient treated with antithyroid drugs. The receptors were gathered from a woman aged 18 to 35 with Graves disease. Donor details come from another sample of the same person, matched by shared clones.

This clonotype was seen ten or more times. The rearrangement links TRBV27 to TRBJ2-7; 9 bases line up with TRBD2. Per the germline V gene, CDR1 is MNHEY and CDR2 is SMNVEV (reference sequence). V trimming: 0 bases; J trimming: 5 bases; junction bases outside the gene matches: 5. The CDR3 is 15 amino acids. The CDR3 bases are TGTGCCAGCAGTTTATCTGGCGGGAGGGTCGACGAGCAGTACTTC. Encoded protein: CASSLSGGRVDEQYF.

This clonotype was seen at least ten times. This sequence joins TRBV29-1 and TRBJ1-1; D remains unclear. There are 13 residues in the CDR3. Trimming pared 7 bases from V and 0 bases from J, leaving 12 bases between. The V gene's germline CDR1 is SQVTM and CDR2 ANQGSEA. The CDR3 loop reads CSGNKGVNTEAFF. CDR3 DNA: TGCAGCGGAAATAAAGGAGTGAACACTGAAGCTTTCTTT.

The chain couples TRBV7-9 to TRBJ2-5; TRBD1 agrees at 8 bases. CDR3 length: 16 amino acids. CDR1 and CDR2 from the germline V gene are SEHNR and FQNEAQ (reference sequence). The junction had 9 bases not matched to a gene; V was cut back by 4 bases and J by 2 bases. The CDR3 sequence is CASSSDPRQGQETQYF. The CDR3 coding sequence is TGTGCCAGCAGCTCAGACCCCCGACAGGGGCAAGAGACCCAGTACTTC.

This clonotype was detected many times. The J gene is TRBJ1-2, the V gene TRBV28; D is perhaps TRBD1 (5 bases). V gave up 4 bases and J gave up 8 bases, with 20 bases separating them. The germline V gene has CDR1 MDHEN and CDR2 SYDVKM. The CDR3 has 15 residues. Here the CDR3 reads CASSSPRGGVEGYTF. CDR3 nucleotides: TGTGCCAGCAGTTCCCCCCGGGGCGGGGTCGAAGGCTACACCTTC.

This clonotype was seen many times. CDR3 in DNA: TGTGCCATCAAGGCGGGAGGGCATTCAGATACGCAGTATTTT. As protein: CAIKAGGHSDTQYF. The chain carries TRBV10-3 and TRBJ2-3, with TRBD2 matching 9 bases. The CDR3 runs 14 residues. Losses at the gene ends were 7 bases for V and 4 bases for J; bases not matched to a gene: 6. The germline V gene has CDR1 ENHRY and CDR2 SYGVKD.

The V and J genes are TRBV19 and TRBJ1-1, with TRBD1 matching over 9 bases. The CDR3 contains 13 residues. J lost 7 bases, V lost 5 bases, and 5 bases had no gene match. From germline, CDR1 is LNHDA and CDR2 SQIVND (reference sequence). Written as DNA, the CDR3 is TGTGCCAGTAGTTCAACAGGGGGCGGTGAAGCTTTCTTT. It encodes CASSSTGGGEAFF.

This clonotype was observed many times. The V and J genes are TRBV10-3 and TRBJ2-5; tentative D call: TRBD2 (6 bases). CDR1 and CDR2 (germline): ENHRY, SYGVKD. The CDR3 loop spans 16 amino acids. The V and J ends lost 6 bases and 1 base respectively, with 18 bases between them. CDR3 coding DNA: TGTGCCATCAGCTCCTGGGGCGTGGGGGGCCAAGAGACCCAGTACTTC. Protein sequence: CAISSWGVGGQETQYF.

The chain employs TRBV6-1 and TRBJ2-3; 8 bases fit TRBD1. The junction had 8 bases not matched to a gene; V was cut back by 6 bases and J by 0 bases. The CDR3 length is 16 residues. Germline CDR1 MNHNS, CDR2 SASEGT. CDR3 amino acids: CASRPHRTGSTDTQYF. The CDR3 DNA reads TGTGCCAGCAGACCCCACAGGACAGGGAGCACAGATACGCAGTATTTT.

This clonotype was observed a handful of times. This sequence joins TRBV5-1 and TRBJ2-1; 8 bases match TRBD2. The CDR3 loop spans 16 amino acids. Germline V gene data show CDR1 as SGHRS and CDR2 as YFSETQ. Trimming cost V 0 bases and J 4 bases; bases outside gene matches: 6. The CDR3 protein is CASSLGVSGNYNEQFF. For the CDR3, the DNA is TGCGCCAGCAGCTTGGGGGTTAGCGGGAATTACAATGAGCAGTTCTTC. Variable domain in full (rest from reference TRBV5-1 and TRBJ2-1): KAGVTQTPRYLIKTRGQQVTLSCSPISGHRSVSWYQQTPGQGLQFLFEYFSETQRNKGNFPGRFSGRQFSNSRSEMNVSTLELGDSALYLCASSLGVSGNYNEQFFGPGTRLTVL.

This clonotype has ten or more counts. This rearrangement joins TRBV19 to TRBJ2-2; no reliable D call. The CDR3 has 14 residues. The ends were cut back, 9 bases at V and 4 bases at J, with 15 bases in the middle. CDR1 LNHDA and CDR2 SQIVND come from the germline V gene (reference sequence). The CDR3 DNA reads TGTGCCAGCAGCCCCGGACGGCTCACCGGGGAGCTGTTTTTT. It translates to CASSPGRLTGELFF.

As for this clonotype: Being one base from a much bigger clone, this may be a read error. The chain recombines TRBV11-2 with TRBJ2-7, with D hard to call. In germline, CDR1 is SGHAT, CDR2 FQNNGV. This CDR3 has 12 amino acids. The V end was cut by 3 bases, the J end by 5 bases, with 8 bases between. The CDR3 region has the DNA TGTGCCAGCAGCTTGACTCCGAACGAGCAGTACTTC. Protein product: CASSLTPNEQYF.

This clonotype has a count of ten or more. The chain links TRBV7-8 to TRBJ2-1; D is ambiguous. This CDR3 spans 13 amino acids. Trimming cost V 7 bases and J 8 bases, with 15 bases left between them. Germline assignment: CDR1 SGHVS and CDR2 FQNEAQ. CDR3 coding DNA: TGTGCCAGCACCCCCCCCAGTTCGGATGAGCAGTTCTTC. This sequence encodes CASTPPSSDEQFF.

V and J are TRBV28 and TRBJ1-1; TRBD1 is a possible D gene (5 bases). The length of the CDR3 is 18 residues. V was clipped by 3 bases and J by 0 bases, with 20 bases between them. The V gene's germline CDR1 is MDHEN and CDR2 SYDVKM. In nucleotides, the CDR3 is TGTGCCAGCAGTTTTGATATCTTGCAGGGTCGTATGAACACTGAAGCTTTCTTT. Translation gives CASSFDILQGRMNTEAFF.

At least ten counts were recorded for this clonotype. J is TRBJ2-5 and V is TRBV3-1, with 12 nucleotides matching TRBD2. CDR1 is LGHDT and CDR2 is YNNKEL in the germline V gene (reference sequence). The J segment lost 2 bases and the V segment lost 4 bases, leaving 5 bases of the junction unmatched. This CDR3 has 16 amino acids. CDR3 sequence reads: CASSRLGLAGQETQYF. The DNA for the CDR3 is TGTGCCAGCAGCCGGCTGGGACTAGCGGGTCAAGAGACCCAGTACTTC.

This chain connects TRBV6-2 or TRBV6-3 to TRBJ2-1, with unresolved D. The CDR3 has 11 residues. V gave up 7 bases and J gave up 7 bases, with 8 bases separating them. CDR1 MNHEY and CDR2 SVGEGT come from the germline V gene. For the CDR3, the DNA is TGTGCCAGCAACCCCGGGAATGAGCAGTTCTTC. This translates into CASNPGNEQFF.